These 18 T cell receptor beta chains share one sample of origin, sequenced in a study of human T cells and chemical hapten exposure. TCRdb independently ran MiXCR on the RACE reads; one entry per CDR3 protein. The sample contains 40,000 to 60,000 distinct CDR3 sequences, 8% to 9.5% of which appear only once. The time point here: patch test 1, 2 weeks after DPC sensitization. Treatment indicated: therapeutic diphenylcyclopropenone sensitization with weekly scalp DPC. Source: whole blood, taken in connection with sensitization to the hapten diphenylcyclopropenone (DPC). These receptors all come from a woman between 50 and 59 years old with alopecia areata. Some clones in this sample may be carry-over from other donors' samples.

V gene TRBV19 combines with J gene TRBJ1-4; D gene unclear. V lost 3 bases and J lost 10, with 15 bases in between. Germline CDR1 and CDR2: LNHDA and SQIVND (reference sequence). This CDR3 region has 14 residues. In nucleotides, the CDR3 is TGTGCCAGTAGTATGCTTACATCGGGAGGAAAACTGTTTTTT. Translating gives CASSMLTSGGKLFF.

The rearrangement links TRBV5-5 to TRBJ1-6, with D unresolved. V lost 6 bases, J lost 12 bases, and 25 bases lay in between. This CDR3 is built from 16 residues. The germline V gene has CDR1 SGHKS and CDR2 YYEKEE (reference sequence). In nucleotides, the CDR3 is TGTGCCAGCACCTCAGGACCATCTCGGGAAACGCAACCCCTCCACTTT. It encodes CASTSGPSRETQPLHF.

This clonotype was counted many times. V gene TRBV18 combines with J gene TRBJ1-2; a possible D gene is TRBD1 (5 bases). This CDR3 comprises 15 residues. From germline, CDR1 is KGHSH and CDR2 LQKENI. Trimming pared 4 bases from V and 3 bases from J, leaving 15 bases between. The CDR3 DNA reads as TGTGCCAGCTCACTGGGGCCCCGGGCTGACTATGGCTACACCTTC. Its protein is CASSLGPRADYGYTF.

This clonotype came up many times. This chain connects TRBV5-1 to TRBJ1-1; D remains ambiguous. CDR3 length: 13 residues. The germline V and J ends were trimmed by 7 bases and 2 bases, with 12 bases remaining between them. From germline, CDR1 is SGHRS and CDR2 YFSETQ. The CDR3 is CASATGRNTEAFF. CDR3 nucleotides: TGCGCCAGCGCGACCGGGAGAAACACTGAAGCTTTCTTT.

This clonotype was picked up a small number of times. The chain has TRBV14 and TRBJ1-1, with a tentative D call TRBD1 (5 bases). The CDR3 has 15 residues. With 4 bases removed from V and 4 bases from J, the gap between germline ends came to 16 bases. Germline-derived CDR1 and CDR2 are SGHDN and FVKESK. The CDR3 region is CASSPQYQGSTEAFF. CDR3 coding DNA: TGTGCCAGCAGCCCTCAGTACCAGGGTAGCACTGAAGCTTTCTTT.

There are many counts of this clonotype. The gene calls are TRBV4-3 and TRBJ2-2, with a weak D call TRBD1 (6 bases). This CDR3 is 16 amino acids long. Trimming cost V 1 base and J 5 bases, with 14 bases left between them. Germline V lookup: CDR1 LGHNA, CDR2 YSLEER. DNA of the CDR3: TGCGCCAGCAGCCAAGGATTCAGGGGTAGGACCGGGGAGCTGTTTTTT. Its protein product is CASSQGFRGRTGELFF.

The chain carries TRBV27 and TRBJ2-5, with a weak D call TRBD2 (6 bases). There are 15 residues in the CDR3. In germline, CDR1 is MNHEY, CDR2 SMNVEV (reference sequence). V was trimmed by 5 bases and J by 5 bases, leaving 18 bases between them. For the CDR3, the DNA is TGTGCCAGCAGTCTCCGGGACTCCGGCAGGGAGACCCAGTACTTC. Residues: CASSLRDSGRETQYF.

This clonotype was detected many times. This rearrangement joins TRBV12-3 or TRBV12-4 to TRBJ2-1, with D perhaps TRBD1 (6 bases). CDR3 length equals 14 residues. Deletions cut 6 bases from V and 0 bases from J, with 9 bases between. CDR3 in DNA: TGTGCCAGCAGGCTACAGGGCTCCTACAATGAGCAGTTCTTC. This gives the protein CASRLQGSYNEQFF.

This clonotype has ten or more counts. This chain uses TRBV2 with TRBJ2-3; possible D gene TRBD2, 6 bases. CDR1 is SNHLY, CDR2 FYNNEI, per germline. The CDR3 runs to 14 residues. V was trimmed by 8 bases and J by 2 bases, leaving 14 bases between them. CDR3 sequence: CASYIREPTDTQYF. The CDR3 DNA reads as TGTGCCAGCTACATCCGGGAGCCCACAGATACGCAGTATTTT.

This clonotype has a count of ten or more. This chain connects TRBV6-2 or TRBV6-3 to TRBJ1-5; D is ambiguous. The germline CDR1 and CDR2 sequences are MNHEY and SVGEGT. V was cut by 5 bases and J by 4 bases, with 6 bases left in between. This CDR3 spans 12 amino acids. The CDR3 sequence: CASSEPNQPQHF. CDR3 DNA sequence: TGTGCCAGCAGTGAACCTAATCAGCCCCAGCATTTT.

This clonotype has ten or more counts. J is TRBJ2-1 and V is TRBV6-4; no firm D call. Trimming stripped 6 bases from V and 0 bases from J, with 18 bases between. The CDR3 is made up of 17 amino acids. Germline lookup yields CDR1 MRHNA and CDR2 SNTAGT. The CDR3 sequence: CASSPNLPPGSYNEQFF. CDR3 DNA sequence: TGTGCCAGCAGCCCTAACCTTCCGCCTGGCTCCTACAATGAGCAGTTCTTC.

The sample holds many counts of this clonotype. The chain recombines TRBV5-6 with TRBJ1-1; TRBD1 aligns across 10 bases. Trimming took 2 bases from V and 1 from J; bases not matched to a gene: 5. The CDR3 extends over 16 amino acids. Germline CDR1 and CDR2: SGHDT and YYEEEE. The CDR3 DNA reads TGTGCCAGCAGCTTTGCCGACAGGGGGCGGAACACTGAAGCTTTCTTT. Translated: CASSFADRGRNTEAFF.

Only a few counts were recorded for this clonotype. The chain employs TRBV14 and TRBJ2-5, with 7 bases matching TRBD1. The CDR3 extends over 14 amino acids. The junction had 1 base not matched to a gene; V was cut back by 2 bases and J by 1 base. Germline lookup yields CDR1 SGHDN and CDR2 FVKESK. CDR3 nucleotide sequence: TGTGCCAGCAGCCAAAACAGGGGCCAAGAGACCCAGTACTTC. Translation gives CASSQNRGQETQYF.

There are many counts of this clonotype. The chain couples TRBV20-1 to TRBJ2-1; 7 bases fit TRBD1. V shed 1 base, J shed 10 bases, and the junction held 10 bases outside the gene matches. There are 14 residues in the CDR3. The germline gives CDR1 DFQATT, CDR2 SNEGSKA (reference sequence). Here the CDR3 DNA reads TGCAGTGCTAGAGTTGTGAAGGGGGCGGACGAGCAGTTCTTC. Translation: CSARVVKGADEQFF.

In this sample, this clonotype turned up many times. This chain joins TRBV20-1 and TRBJ2-7, with D maybe TRBD2 (7 bases). This CDR3 has 16 amino acids. Germline loops: CDR1 DFQATT, CDR2 SNEGSKA (reference sequence). The V gene lost 5 bases and the J gene lost 1 base, with 21 bases spanning the gap. The DNA for the CDR3 is TGCAGTGCTTCTCTCCTCCTGGGGGGGGCTTCCTACGAGCAGTACTTC. As protein: CSASLLLGGASYEQYF.

This clonotype was picked up many times. This chain connects TRBV11-2 to TRBJ2-1; D gene ambiguous. The V gene lost 5 bases and the J gene lost 6 bases, with 8 bases spanning the gap. Germline values: CDR1 SGHAT, CDR2 FQNNGV. This CDR3 is built from 12 residues. Written as DNA, the CDR3 is TGTGCCAGCAGCCAAGGTACCAATGAGCAGTTCTTC. This encodes CASSQGTNEQFF.

This clonotype was seen ten or more times. CDR3 in amino acids: CSARAGARSTDTQYF. CDR3 sequence (DNA): TGCAGTGCTAGGGCAGGGGCGAGAAGCACAGATACGCAGTATTTT. The genes are TRBV20-1 and TRBJ2-3, with D perhaps matching TRBD1 (6 bases). From germline, CDR1 is DFQATT and CDR2 SNEGSKA (reference sequence). The CDR3 is made up of 15 amino acids. V was pared by 3 bases and J by 0 bases, with 13 bases between.

This clonotype was seen repeatedly, ten times or more. The rearrangement links TRBV18 to TRBJ2-3; 8 bases are a match to TRBD2. Germline values: CDR1 KGHSH, CDR2 LQKENI. Trimming took 0 bases from V and 4 from J; bases not matched to a gene: 3. The CDR3 sequence is 15 residues long. CDR3 DNA sequence: TGTGCCAGCTCACCACCGCTAGCGGGTTCAGATACGCAGTATTTT. It specifies CASSPPLAGSDTQYF.